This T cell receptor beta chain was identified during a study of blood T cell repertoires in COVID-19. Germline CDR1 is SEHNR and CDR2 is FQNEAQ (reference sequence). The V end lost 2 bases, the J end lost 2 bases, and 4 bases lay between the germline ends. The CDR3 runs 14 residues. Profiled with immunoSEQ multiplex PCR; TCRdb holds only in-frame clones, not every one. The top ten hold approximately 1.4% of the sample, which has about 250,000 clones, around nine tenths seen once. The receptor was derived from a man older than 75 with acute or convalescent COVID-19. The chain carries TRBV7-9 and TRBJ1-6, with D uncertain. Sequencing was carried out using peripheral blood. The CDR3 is CASSLLPYNSPLHF. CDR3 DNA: TGTGCCAGCAGCTTACTTCCCTATAATTCACCCCTCCACTTT.